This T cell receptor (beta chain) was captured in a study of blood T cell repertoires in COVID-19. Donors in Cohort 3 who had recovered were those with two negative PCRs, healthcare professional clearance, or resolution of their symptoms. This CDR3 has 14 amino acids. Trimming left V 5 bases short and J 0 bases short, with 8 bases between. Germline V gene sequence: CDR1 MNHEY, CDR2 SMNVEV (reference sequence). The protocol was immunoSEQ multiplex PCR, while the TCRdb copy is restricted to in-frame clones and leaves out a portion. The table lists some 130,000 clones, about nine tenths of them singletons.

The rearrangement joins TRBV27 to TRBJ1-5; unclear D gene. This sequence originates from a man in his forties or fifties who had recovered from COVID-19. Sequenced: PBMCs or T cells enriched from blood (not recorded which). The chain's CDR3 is CASSRQNSNQPQHF. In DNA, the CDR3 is TGTGCCAGCAGTCGACAAAATAGCAATCAGCCCCAGCATTTT.